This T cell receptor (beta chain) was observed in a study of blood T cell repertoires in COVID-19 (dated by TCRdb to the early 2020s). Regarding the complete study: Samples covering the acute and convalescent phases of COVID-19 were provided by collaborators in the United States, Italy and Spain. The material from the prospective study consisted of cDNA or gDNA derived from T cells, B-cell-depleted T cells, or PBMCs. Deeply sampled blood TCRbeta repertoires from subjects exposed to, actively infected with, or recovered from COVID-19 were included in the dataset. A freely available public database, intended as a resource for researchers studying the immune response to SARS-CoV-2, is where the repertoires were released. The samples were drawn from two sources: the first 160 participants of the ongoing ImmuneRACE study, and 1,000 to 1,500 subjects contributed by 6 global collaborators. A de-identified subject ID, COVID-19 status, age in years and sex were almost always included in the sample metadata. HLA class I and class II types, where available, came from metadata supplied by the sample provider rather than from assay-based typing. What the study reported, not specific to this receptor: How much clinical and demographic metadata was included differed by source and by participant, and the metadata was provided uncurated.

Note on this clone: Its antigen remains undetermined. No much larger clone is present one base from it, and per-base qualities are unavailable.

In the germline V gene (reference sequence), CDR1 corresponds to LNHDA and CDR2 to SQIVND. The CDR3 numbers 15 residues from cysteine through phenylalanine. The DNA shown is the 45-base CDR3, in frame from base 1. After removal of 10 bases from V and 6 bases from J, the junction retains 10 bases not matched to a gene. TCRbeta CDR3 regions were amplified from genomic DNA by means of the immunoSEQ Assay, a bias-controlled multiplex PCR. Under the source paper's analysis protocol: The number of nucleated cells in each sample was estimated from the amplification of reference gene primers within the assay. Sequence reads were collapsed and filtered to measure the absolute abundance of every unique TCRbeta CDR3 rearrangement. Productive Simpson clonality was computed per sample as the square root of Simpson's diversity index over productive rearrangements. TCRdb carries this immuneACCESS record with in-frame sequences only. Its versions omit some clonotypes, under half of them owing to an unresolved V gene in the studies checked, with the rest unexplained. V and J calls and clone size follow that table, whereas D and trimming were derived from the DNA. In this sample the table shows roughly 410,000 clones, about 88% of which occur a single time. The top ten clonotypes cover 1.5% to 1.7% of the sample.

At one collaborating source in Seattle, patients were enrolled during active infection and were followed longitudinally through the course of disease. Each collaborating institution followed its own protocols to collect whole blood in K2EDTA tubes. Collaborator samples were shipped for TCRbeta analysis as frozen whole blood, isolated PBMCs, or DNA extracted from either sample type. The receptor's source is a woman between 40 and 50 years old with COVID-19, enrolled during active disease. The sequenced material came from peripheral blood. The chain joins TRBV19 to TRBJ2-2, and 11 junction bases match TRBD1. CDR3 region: CATEDRGLSSGELFF. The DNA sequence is TGTGCCACTGAGGACAGGGGGCTATCTTCCGGGGAGCTGTTTTTT.